A single T cell receptor beta chain is shown here with its context. Its antigen is as yet unknown. This specimen belongs to a study of T cells in Graves' hyperthyroidism and ophthalmopathy. Study results and caveats: Before onset, by a median of approximately 5.9 months, the model predicted ophthalmopathy. The blood repertoire included most of the expanded thyroid clonotypes above 0.001.

Uncontrolled infection, other autoimmune disease, pregnancy or lactation disqualified patients from enrolment. TCR beta CDR3 regions were amplified from RNA transcripts. The primer set for the first-round RT-PCR of the TCR CDR3 was HTBI. TCRdb processed the multiplex PCR reads anew with MiXCR; each CDR3 protein has one entry. Seen here are 500,000 to 800,000 distinct CDR3 sequences, just under 45% observed once, and the top ten hold roughly 6.5%. The CDR3 runs 8 residues. Germline CDR1 is SGHAT and CDR2 is FQNNGV. V lost 5 bases, J lost 17 bases, and 4 bases lay in between. The sample comprised peripheral blood or thyroid tissue (not recorded which). The TCR originated in an adult man with Graves' disease, either hyperthyroidism or ophthalmopathy (not recorded which). J is TRBJ2-6 and V is TRBV11-2; D ambiguous. The CDR3, as DNA: TGTGCCAGCAGCCACATGACTTTC. This encodes CASSHMTF.